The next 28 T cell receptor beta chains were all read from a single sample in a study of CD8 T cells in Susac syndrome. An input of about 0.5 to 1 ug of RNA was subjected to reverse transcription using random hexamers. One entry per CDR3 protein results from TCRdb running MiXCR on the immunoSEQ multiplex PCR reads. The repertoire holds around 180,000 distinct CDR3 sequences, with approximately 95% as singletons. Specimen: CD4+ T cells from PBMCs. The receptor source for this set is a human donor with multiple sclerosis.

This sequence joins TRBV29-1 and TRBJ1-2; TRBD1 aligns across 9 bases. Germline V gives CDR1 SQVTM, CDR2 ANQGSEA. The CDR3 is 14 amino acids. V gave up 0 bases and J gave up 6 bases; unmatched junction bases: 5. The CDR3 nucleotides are TGCAGCGTTGAAGATAGGGGGACAGGGAATGGCTACACCTTC. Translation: CSVEDRGTGNGYTF.

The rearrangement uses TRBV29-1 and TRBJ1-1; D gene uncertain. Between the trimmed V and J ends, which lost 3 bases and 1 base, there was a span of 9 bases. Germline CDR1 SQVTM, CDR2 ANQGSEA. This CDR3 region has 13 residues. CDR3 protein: CSVEVGSNTEAFF. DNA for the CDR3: TGCAGCGTTGAGGTGGGGTCGAACACTGAAGCTTTCTTT.

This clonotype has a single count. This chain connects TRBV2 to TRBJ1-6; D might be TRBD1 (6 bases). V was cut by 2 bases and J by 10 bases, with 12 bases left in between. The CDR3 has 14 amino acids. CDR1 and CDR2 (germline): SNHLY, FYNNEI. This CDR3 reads CASSERQGWSPLHF. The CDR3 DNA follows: TGTGCCAGCAGTGAACGTCAGGGGTGGTCACCCCTCCACTTT.

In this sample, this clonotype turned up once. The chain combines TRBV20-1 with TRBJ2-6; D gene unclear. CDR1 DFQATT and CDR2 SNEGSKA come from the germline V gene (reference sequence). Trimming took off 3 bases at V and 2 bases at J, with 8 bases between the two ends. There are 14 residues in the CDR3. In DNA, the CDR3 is TGCAGTGCTAGGAGTTTAGCTGGGGCCAACGTCCTGACTTTC. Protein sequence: CSARSLAGANVLTF.

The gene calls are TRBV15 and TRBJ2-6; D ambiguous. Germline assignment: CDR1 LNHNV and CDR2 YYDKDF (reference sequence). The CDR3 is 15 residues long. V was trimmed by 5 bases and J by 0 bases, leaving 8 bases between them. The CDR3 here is CATSGWISGANVLTF. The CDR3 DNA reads TGTGCCACCAGCGGCTGGATCTCTGGGGCCAACGTCCTGACTTTC.

CDR3 loop: CASSLALAYGYTF. For the CDR3, the DNA is TGTGCCAGCAGCCTCGCTTTGGCATATGGCTACACCTTC. V is TRBV6-5 and J is TRBJ1-2; D is unresolved. V lost 6 bases and J lost 5, with 13 bases in between. There are 13 residues in the CDR3. Germline V gives CDR1 MNHEY, CDR2 SVGAGI.

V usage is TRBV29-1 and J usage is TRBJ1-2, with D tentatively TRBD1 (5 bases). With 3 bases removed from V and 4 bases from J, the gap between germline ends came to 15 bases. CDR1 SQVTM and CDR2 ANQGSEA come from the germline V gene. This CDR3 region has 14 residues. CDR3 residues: CSVDFGTISYGYTF. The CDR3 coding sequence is TGCAGCGTTGACTTCGGGACGATAAGCTATGGCTACACCTTC. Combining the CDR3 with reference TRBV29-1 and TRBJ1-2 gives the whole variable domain SAVISQKPSRDICQRGTSLTIQCQVDSQVTMMFWYRQQPGQSLTLIATANQGSEATYESGFVIDKFPISRPNLTFSTLTVSNMSPEDSSIYLCSVDFGTISYGYTFGSGTRLTVV.

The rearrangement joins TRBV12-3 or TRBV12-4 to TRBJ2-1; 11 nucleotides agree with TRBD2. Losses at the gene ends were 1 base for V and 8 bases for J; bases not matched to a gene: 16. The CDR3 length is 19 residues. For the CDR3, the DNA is TGTGCCAGCAGTTTAGGGATCCTAGCGGGGGGCCTCGTGATACATGAGCAGTTCTTC. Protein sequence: CASSLGILAGGLVIHEQFF.

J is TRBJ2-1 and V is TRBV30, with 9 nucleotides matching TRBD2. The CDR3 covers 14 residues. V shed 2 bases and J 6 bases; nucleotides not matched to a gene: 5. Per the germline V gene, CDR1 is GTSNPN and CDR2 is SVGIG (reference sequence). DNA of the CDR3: TGTGCCTGGAGTAGGGGACTAGCCGTCAATGAGCAGTTCTTC. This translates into CAWSRGLAVNEQFF.

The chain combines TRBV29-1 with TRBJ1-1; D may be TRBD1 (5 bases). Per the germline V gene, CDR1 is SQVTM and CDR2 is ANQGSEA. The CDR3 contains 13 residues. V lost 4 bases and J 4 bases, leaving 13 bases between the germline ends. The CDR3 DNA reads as TGCAGCGTTGGAAGGGACGGGAGCACTGAAGCTTTCTTT. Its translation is CSVGRDGSTEAFF. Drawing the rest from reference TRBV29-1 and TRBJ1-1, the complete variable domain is SAVISQKPSRDICQRGTSLTIQCQVDSQVTMMFWYRQQPGQSLTLIATANQGSEATYESGFVIDKFPISRPNLTFSTLTVSNMSPEDSSIYLCSVGRDGSTEAFFGQGTRLTVV.

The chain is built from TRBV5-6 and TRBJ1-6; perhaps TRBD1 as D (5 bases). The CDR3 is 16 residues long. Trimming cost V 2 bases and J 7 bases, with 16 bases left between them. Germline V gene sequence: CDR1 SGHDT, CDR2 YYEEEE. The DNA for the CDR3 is TGTGCCAGCAGCTTATTTACCGAGGGGAGGAATTCACCCCTCCACTTT. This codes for CASSLFTEGRNSPLHF.

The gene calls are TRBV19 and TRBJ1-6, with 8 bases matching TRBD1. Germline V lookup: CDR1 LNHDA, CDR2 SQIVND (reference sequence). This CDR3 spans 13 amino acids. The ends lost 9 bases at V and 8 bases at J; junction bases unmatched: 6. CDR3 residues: CARLDRVDSPLHF. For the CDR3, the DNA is TGTGCCAGGCTGGACAGGGTGGATTCACCCCTCCACTTT.

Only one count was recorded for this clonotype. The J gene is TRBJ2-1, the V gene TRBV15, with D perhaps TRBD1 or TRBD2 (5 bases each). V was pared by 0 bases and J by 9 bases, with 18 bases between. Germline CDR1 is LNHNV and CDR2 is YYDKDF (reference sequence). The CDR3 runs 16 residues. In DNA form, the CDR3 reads TGTGCCACCAGCAGAGATCCGGCTAGCATCAGGGCTGAGCAGTTCTTC. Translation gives CATSRDPASIRAEQFF.

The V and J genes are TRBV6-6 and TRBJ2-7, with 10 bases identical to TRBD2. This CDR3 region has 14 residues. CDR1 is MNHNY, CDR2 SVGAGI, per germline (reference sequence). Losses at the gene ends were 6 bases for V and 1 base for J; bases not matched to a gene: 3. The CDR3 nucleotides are TGTGCCAGCAGATGGACTAGCGGTTCCTACGAGCAGTACTTC. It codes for CASRWTSGSYEQYF.

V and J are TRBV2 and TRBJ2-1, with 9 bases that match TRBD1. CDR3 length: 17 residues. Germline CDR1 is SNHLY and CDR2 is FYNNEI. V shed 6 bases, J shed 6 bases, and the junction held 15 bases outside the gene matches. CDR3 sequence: CASRGDREGSHVNEQFF. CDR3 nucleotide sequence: TGTGCCAGCAGGGGGGACAGGGAAGGGTCACATGTCAATGAGCAGTTCTTC.

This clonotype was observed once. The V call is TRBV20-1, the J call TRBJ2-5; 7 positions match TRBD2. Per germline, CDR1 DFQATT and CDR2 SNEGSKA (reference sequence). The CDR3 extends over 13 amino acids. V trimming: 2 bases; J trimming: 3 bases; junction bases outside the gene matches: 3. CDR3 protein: CSARRDYKETQYF. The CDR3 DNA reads TGCAGTGCTAGAAGGGACTACAAAGAGACCCAGTACTTC.

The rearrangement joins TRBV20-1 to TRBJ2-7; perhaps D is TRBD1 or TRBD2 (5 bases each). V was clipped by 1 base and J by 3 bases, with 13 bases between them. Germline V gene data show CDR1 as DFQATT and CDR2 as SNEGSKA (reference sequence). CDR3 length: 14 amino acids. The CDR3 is CSARVAGSHYEQYF. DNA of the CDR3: TGCAGTGCTAGAGTAGCAGGGAGTCACTACGAGCAGTACTTC.

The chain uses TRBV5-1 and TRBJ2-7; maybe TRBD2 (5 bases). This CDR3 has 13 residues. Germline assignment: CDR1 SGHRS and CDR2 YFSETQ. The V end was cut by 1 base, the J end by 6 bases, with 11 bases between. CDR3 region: CASSLNTEAEQYF. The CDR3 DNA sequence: TGCGCCAGCAGCTTGAATACGGAGGCCGAGCAGTACTTC.

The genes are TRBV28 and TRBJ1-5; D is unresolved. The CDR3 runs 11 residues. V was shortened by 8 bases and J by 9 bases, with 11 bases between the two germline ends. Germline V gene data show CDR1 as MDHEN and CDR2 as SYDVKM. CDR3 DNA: TGTGCCAGCGCGGGGTCTCCGCCCCAGCATTTT. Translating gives CASAGSPPQHF.

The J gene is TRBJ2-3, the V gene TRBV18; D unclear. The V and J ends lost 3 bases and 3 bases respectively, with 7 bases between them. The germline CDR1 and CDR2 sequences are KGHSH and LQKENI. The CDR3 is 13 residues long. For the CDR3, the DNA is TGTGCCAGCTCACCCCTGCCGACAGATACGCAGTATTTT. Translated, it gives CASSPLPTDTQYF.

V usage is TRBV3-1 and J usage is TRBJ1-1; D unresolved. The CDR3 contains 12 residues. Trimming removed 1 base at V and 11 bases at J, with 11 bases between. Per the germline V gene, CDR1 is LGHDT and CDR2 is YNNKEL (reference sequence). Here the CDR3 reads CASSQGLTSAFF. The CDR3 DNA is TGTGCCAGCAGCCAAGGTTTAACATCGGCTTTCTTT.

The CDR3 sequence is CASSLTRFGYTF. The CDR3 nucleotides read TGTGCCAGCAGCTTAACTAGGTTCGGCTACACCTTC. The rearrangement uses TRBV7-2 and TRBJ1-2, with no clear D. This CDR3 spans 12 amino acids. Looked up from germline, CDR1 is SGHTA and CDR2 is FQGNSA. V was pared by 2 bases and J by 8 bases, with 9 bases between.

The CDR3 bases are TGCGCCAGCAGCTTGAAGGACAGGGCCGAGCAGTACTTC. Its translation is CASSLKDRAEQYF. The V gene is TRBV5-1, the J gene TRBJ2-7; TRBD1 matches 8 bases. Germline V CDR1 and CDR2: SGHRS, YFSETQ. After removal of 1 base from V and 6 bases from J, the junction contained 3 bases not matched to a gene. CDR3 length: 13 residues.

In DNA form, the CDR3 reads TGCGCCAGCAGCGACGGACAGAACAATGACGAGCAGTACTTC. It translates to CASSDGQNNDEQYF. This chain links TRBV4-3 with TRBJ2-7; D possibly corresponds to TRBD1 (6 bases). The length of the CDR3 is 14 residues. V gave up 5 bases and J gave up 5 bases, with 16 bases separating them. Germline CDR1 and CDR2: LGHNA and YSLEER.

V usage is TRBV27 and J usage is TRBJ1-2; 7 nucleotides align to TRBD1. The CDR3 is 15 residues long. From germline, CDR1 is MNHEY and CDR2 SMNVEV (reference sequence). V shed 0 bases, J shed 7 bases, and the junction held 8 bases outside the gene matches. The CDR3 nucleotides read TGTGCCAGCAGTTTATCGCACAGGGGAGAGTCTGGCTACACCTTC. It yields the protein CASSLSHRGESGYTF.

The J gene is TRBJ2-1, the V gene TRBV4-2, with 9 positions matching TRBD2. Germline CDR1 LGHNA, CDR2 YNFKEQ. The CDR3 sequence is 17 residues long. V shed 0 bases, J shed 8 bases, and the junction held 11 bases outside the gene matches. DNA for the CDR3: TGTGCCAGCAGCCAAGATCCAGGCGGGGGGGGCGTAGATGAGCAGTTCTTC. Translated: CASSQDPGGGGVDEQFF.

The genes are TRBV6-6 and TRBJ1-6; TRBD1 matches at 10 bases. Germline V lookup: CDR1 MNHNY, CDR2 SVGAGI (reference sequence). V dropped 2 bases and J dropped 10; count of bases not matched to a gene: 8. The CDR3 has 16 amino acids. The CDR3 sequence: CASSYPPGQGKSPLHF. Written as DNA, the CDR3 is TGTGCCAGCAGTTACCCGCCGGGACAGGGGAAATCACCCCTCCACTTT.

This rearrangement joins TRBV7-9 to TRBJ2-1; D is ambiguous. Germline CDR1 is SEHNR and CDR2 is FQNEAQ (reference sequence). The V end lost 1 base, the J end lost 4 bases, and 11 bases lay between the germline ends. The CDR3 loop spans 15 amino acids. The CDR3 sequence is CASSLVSRKYNEQFF. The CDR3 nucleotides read TGTGCCAGCAGCTTAGTTTCGCGAAAATACAATGAGCAGTTCTTC.